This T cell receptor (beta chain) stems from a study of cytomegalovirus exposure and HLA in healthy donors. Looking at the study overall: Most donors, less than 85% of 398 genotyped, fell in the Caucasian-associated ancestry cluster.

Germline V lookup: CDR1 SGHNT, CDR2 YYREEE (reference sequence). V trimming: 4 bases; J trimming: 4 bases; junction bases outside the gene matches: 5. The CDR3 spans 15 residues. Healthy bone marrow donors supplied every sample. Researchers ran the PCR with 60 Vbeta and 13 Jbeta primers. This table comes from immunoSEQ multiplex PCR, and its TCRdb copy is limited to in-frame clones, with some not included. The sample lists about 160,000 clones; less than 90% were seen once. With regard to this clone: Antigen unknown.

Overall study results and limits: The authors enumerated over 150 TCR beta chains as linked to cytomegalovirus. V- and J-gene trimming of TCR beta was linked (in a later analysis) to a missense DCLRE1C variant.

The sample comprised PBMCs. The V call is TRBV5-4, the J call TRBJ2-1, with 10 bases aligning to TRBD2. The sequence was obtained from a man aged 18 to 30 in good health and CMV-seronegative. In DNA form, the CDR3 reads TGTGCCAGCAGCCCCGGGACTAGCGTTTACAATGAGCAGTTCTTC. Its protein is CASSPGTSVYNEQFF.